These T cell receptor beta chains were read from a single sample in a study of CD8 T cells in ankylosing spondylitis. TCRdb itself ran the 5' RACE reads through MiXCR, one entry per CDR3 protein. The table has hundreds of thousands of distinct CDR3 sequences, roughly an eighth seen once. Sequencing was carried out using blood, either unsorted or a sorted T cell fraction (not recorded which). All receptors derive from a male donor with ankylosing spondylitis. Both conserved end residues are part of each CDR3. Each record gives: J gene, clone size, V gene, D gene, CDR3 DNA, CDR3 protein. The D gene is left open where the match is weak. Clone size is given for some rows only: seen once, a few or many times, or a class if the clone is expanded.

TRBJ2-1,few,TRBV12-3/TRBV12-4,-,TGTGCCAGCAGTTTGTTGCGGGCGACCTACAATGAGCAGTTCTTC,CASSLLRATYNEQFF
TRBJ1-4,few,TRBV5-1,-,TGCGCCAGCAGCTCGAGCCCACAGGGAACTAATGAAAAACTGTTTTTT,CASSSSPQGTNEKLFF
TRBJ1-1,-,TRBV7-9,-,TGTGCCAGCAGCTTAGTGTCAGGGGTGTCTGAAGCTTTCTTT,CASSLVSGVSEAFF
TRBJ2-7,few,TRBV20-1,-,TGCAGTGGGCAAGTCTCCTACGAGCAGTACTTC,CSGQVSYEQYF
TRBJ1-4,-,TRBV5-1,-,TGCGCCAGCAGCTTGAGTACAACTAATGAAAAACTGTTTTTT,CASSLSTTNEKLFF
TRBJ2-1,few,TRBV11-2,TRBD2,TGTGCCAGCAGCCCGGCCCAAGGGACTAGCCTACTCCCCATCTCCTACAATGAGCAGTTCTTC,CASSPAQGTSLLPISYNEQFF
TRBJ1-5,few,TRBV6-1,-,TGTGCCACCATCGCACAGCCAGAGGGGGACCAGCCCCAGCATTTT,CATIAQPEGDQPQHF
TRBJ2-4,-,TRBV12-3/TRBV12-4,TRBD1,TGTGCCAGCCTTAGGGACAGCAAAGCCAAAAACATTCAGTACTTC,CASLRDSKAKNIQYF
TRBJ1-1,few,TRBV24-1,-,TGTGCCACCAGTGATGGGGGTTTTCACACTGAAGCTTTCTTT,CATSDGGFHTEAFF
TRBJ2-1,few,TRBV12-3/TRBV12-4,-,TGTGCCAGCAGTTTAACGGCATTAGCGAACAATGAGCAGTTCTTC,CASSLTALANNEQFF
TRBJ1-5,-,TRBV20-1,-,TGCAGTGCTAGAGATGGGAGGGGCCCCCAGCATTTT,CSARDGRGPQHF
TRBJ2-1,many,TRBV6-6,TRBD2,TGTGCCACCCGAGGGACTACAAATGAGCAGTTCTTC,CATRGTTNEQFF
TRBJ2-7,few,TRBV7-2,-,TGTGCCAGCTCCTATCCGGGACTTACCTACGAGCAGTACTTC,CASSYPGLTYEQYF
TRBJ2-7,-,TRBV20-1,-,TGCAGCCCGGGTAGGGACGCACGGTACGAGCAGTACTTC,CSPGRDARYEQYF
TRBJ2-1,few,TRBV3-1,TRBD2,TGTGCCAGCAGCCAAGAGGCTAGCGGTGAGCAGTTCTTC,CASSQEASGEQFF
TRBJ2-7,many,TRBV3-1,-,TGTGCCAGCAGCCAAAGTCGAGGCGGCGAGCAGTACTTC,CASSQSRGGEQYF
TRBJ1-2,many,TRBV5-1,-,TGCGCCAGCAGCTTGGCCCAGGGTCTTGCTGGCTACACCTTC,CASSLAQGLAGYTF
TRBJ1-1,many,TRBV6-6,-,TGTGCCAGCAGTTACGCAGGTACTGAAGCTTTCTTT,CASSYAGTEAFF
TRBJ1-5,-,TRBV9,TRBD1,TGTGCCAGCAGCCCATCCGGGACAGGGTTCAATCAGCCCCAGCATTTT,CASSPSGTGFNQPQHF
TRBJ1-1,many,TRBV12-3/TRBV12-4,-,TGTGCCAGCAGTTTCCAGGGAGTTGGAACTGAAGCTTTCTTT,CASSFQGVGTEAFF
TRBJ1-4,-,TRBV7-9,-,TGTGCCAGCAGCTCGACAACTAATGAAAAACTGTTTTTT,CASSSTTNEKLFF
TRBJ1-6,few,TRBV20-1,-,TGCAGTGCCAGGGGACCCGCAAATTCACCCCTCCACTTT,CSARGPANSPLHF
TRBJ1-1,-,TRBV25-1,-,TGTGCCAGCAGCAGGGAGAAGGTAGCTTTCTTT,CASSREKVAFF
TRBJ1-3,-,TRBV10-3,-,TGTGCCATCAGTGAGCAGGACTTAAAGCTTGGAAACACCATATATTTT,CAISEQDLKLGNTIYF
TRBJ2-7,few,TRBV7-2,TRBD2,TGTGCCAGCAGCTCACGTAGCGGGGGGAACCACTACGAGCAGTACTTC,CASSSRSGGNHYEQYF
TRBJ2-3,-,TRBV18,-,TGTGCCAGCTCACCACCCCTTAGGAGCACAGATACGCAGTATTTT,CASSPPLRSTDTQYF
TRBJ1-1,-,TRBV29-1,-,TGCAGCGTGCCTGCCTTGAACACTGAAGCTTTCTTT,CSVPALNTEAFF
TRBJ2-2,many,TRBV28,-,TGTGCCAGCATCACCCTTCGGACGGAGGCCACCGGGGAGCTGTTTTTT,CASITLRTEATGELFF
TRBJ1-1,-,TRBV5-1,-,TGCGCCAGCAGCCAGACAGGCATTGAAGCTTTCTTT,CASSQTGIEAFF
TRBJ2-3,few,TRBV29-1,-,TGCAGCGTTGATCCGGGACCCATCACAGATACGCAGTATTTT,CSVDPGPITDTQYF
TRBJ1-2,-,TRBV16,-,TGTGCCAGCAGCCAATCGTACAGTCTTGGCTACACCTTC,CASSQSYSLGYTF
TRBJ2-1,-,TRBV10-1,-,TGCGCCAGCAGTGAGTTGAGGGAGTTAAAAAGGGAGCAGTTCTTC,CASSELRELKREQFF
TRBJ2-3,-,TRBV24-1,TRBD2,TGTGCCACCAGTGATCCCATGGGGGGAGGGGGCACAGATACGCAGTATTTT,CATSDPMGGGGTDTQYF
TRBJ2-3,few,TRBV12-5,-,TGTGCTAGTGGTTTGTCGTCTTCACAGAAAAGCACAGATACGCAGTATTTT,CASGLSSSQKSTDTQYF
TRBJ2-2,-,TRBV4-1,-,TGCGCCAGCAGCCAAGATCAACTCATTACCGGGGAGCTGTTTTTT,CASSQDQLITGELFF
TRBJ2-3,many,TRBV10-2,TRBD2,TGCGCCAGCAGTGACCCGAGCGGGAGGGGTACAGATACGCAGTATTTT,CASSDPSGRGTDTQYF
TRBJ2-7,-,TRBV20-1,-,TGCAGTGCAAAAGAGGCGGGCTTCACGGATGACGAGCAGTACTTC,CSAKEAGFTDDEQYF
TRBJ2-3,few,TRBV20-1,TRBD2,TGCAGTGCCCTACCGGCTAGCGGGAGCACAGATACGCAGTATTTT,CSALPASGSTDTQYF
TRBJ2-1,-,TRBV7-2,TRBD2,TGTGCCAGCAGCCCAACTAGCGGGAGGACGTCGCAGCAGTTCTTC,CASSPTSGRTSQQFF
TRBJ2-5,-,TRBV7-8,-,TGTGCCAGCAGCTTTAGGCGGGGTGGTGAGACCCAGTACTTC,CASSFRRGGETQYF
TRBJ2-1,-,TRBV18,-,TGTGCCAGCTCACCGTTTCGGACTTCCTCCTACAATGAGCAGTTCTTC,CASSPFRTSSYNEQFF
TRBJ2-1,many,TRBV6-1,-,TGTGCCAGCAGAACGCTCGGGAATGAGCAGTTCTTC,CASRTLGNEQFF
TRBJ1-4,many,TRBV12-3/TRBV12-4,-,TGTGCCAGCAGTTTATTGGGCAGAAGCGGTGAAAAACTGTTTTTT,CASSLLGRSGEKLFF
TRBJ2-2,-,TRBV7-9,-,TGTGCCAGCAGGGCGAGTTCCCCCGGGGAGCTGTTTTTT,CASRASSPGELFF
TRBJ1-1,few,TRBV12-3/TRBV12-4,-,TGTGCCAGCCAACTTGGGGGGGCGGTTGAAGCTTTCTTT,CASQLGGAVEAFF